This TCR beta chain was identified in a study of blood T cell repertoires in COVID-19. The assay was immunoSEQ multiplex PCR, and TCRdb's table has in-frame clones only and misses some. The data show approximately 50,000 clones, more than 85% seen once. The clonotype was recovered from a man aged 50 to 59 with active COVID-19. Source material: peripheral blood.

The CDR3 DNA sequence: TGTGCCAGCAGCCTCGGACTAGGGGGCACAGATACGCAGTATTTT. It specifies CASSLGLGGTDTQYF. This chain links TRBV7-3 with TRBJ2-3; 7 bases fit TRBD2. Germline loops: CDR1 SGHTA, CDR2 FQGTGA. Germline trimming cut 5 bases from V and 1 base from J; bases unmatched to any gene: 6. The CDR3 has 15 residues. Combining the CDR3 with reference TRBV7-3 and TRBJ2-3 gives the whole variable domain GAGVSQTPSNKVTEKGKYVELRCDPISGHTALYWYRQSLGQGPEFLIYFQGTGAADDSGLPNDRFFAVRPEGSVSTLKIQRTERGDSAVYLCASSLGLGGTDTQYFGPGTRLTVL.